The 21 T cell receptor beta chains in this list originate from one sample, sequenced in a study of PD-1 blockade in classical Hodgkin lymphoma. As for time point: cycle 4 day 1 (C4D1), after 6 weeks of nivolumab. All trial patients relapsed after autologous stem cell transplantation. TCRdb keeps only in-frame clones here, not all; method: immunoSEQ multiplex PCR. The sample lists about 90,000 clones; around nine tenths were seen once. Sequenced material: peripheral blood mononuclear cells (PBMCs), taken before the fourth cycle of nivolumab. Receptors originate from a human donor with classical Hodgkin lymphoma.

The rearrangement joins TRBV4-2 to TRBJ1-2; 7 nucleotides align to TRBD1. Germline V gene lookup returns CDR1 LGHNA and CDR2 YNFKEQ. CDR3 length: 15 amino acids. The junction had 5 bases not matched to a gene; V was cut back by 2 bases and J by 2 bases. The CDR3 reads CASSQPRQGNYGYTF. The CDR3 region has the DNA TGTGCCAGCAGCCAACCCAGACAGGGAAACTATGGCTACACCTTC.

This chain's CDR3 is CASSPLGSGANVLTF. The CDR3 nucleotides read TGTGCCAGCAGTCCCCTCGGGTCTGGGGCCAACGTCCTGACTTTC. V usage is TRBV6-6 and J usage is TRBJ2-6; D call uncertain. Germline CDR1 MNHNY, CDR2 SVGAGI (reference sequence). The CDR3 loop spans 15 amino acids. V shed 5 bases and J shed 1 base, with 9 bases lying between them.

The chain uses TRBV7-2 and TRBJ2-7; TRBD1 matches at 7 bases. This CDR3 is 15 amino acids long. Germline V CDR1 and CDR2: SGHTA, FQGNSA. Trimming at V came to 2 bases and at J to 5 bases, leaving 9 bases not matched to a gene. DNA of the CDR3: TGTGCCAGCAGCTTACACGGTGGGACAGCCAACGAGCAGTACTTC. This translates into CASSLHGGTANEQYF.

CDR3 residues: CASNVREETQYF. Here the CDR3 DNA reads TGTGCCAGCAATGTCAGGGAAGAGACCCAGTACTTC. The rearrangement joins TRBV6-1 to TRBJ2-5; D perhaps matches TRBD1 (5 bases). V was clipped by 7 bases and J by 3 bases, with 9 bases between them. Looked up from germline, CDR1 is MNHNS and CDR2 is SASEGT. The CDR3 totals 12 residues.

The rearrangement uses TRBV6-4 and TRBJ2-3; 7 positions agree with TRBD2. The CDR3 consists of 12 residues. The germline V gene encodes CDR1 MRHNA and CDR2 SNTAGT. V was pared by 0 bases and J by 9 bases, with 0 bases of the junction left unmatched. The CDR3 region has the DNA TGTGCCAGCAGTGACTCGGGGGGGACGCAGTATTTT. It codes for CASSDSGGTQYF.

The V call is TRBV30, the J call TRBJ1-4; tentatively, D is TRBD1 (6 bases). V lost 5 bases and J 8 bases, leaving 15 bases between the germline ends. Germline V gene lookup returns CDR1 GTSNPN and CDR2 SVGIG (reference sequence). The CDR3 contains 13 residues. The CDR3 is CAWGQGSGEKLFF. The CDR3 nucleotides read TGTGCCTGGGGGCAGGGGAGTGGGGAAAAACTGTTTTTT.

The chain links TRBV11-3 to TRBJ2-5; 13 nucleotides agree with TRBD2. This CDR3 is built from 16 residues. Unmatched junction bases numbered 5, after V lost 5 bases and J lost 2 bases. CDR1 SGHNT and CDR2 YENEEA come from the germline V gene. The CDR3 DNA is TGTGCCAGCAGCCAGGGACTAGCGGGGATACAAGAGACCCAGTACTTC. This gives the protein CASSQGLAGIQETQYF.

The chain is built from TRBV27 and TRBJ2-7; 10 bases are a match to TRBD1. Germline-derived CDR1 and CDR2 are MNHEY and SMNVEV (reference sequence). The J segment lost 3 bases and the V segment lost 5 bases, leaving 7 bases of the junction unmatched. This CDR3 has 15 amino acids. For the CDR3, the DNA is TGTGCCAGCAGTGAGCGGACAGGGGGGATCTACGAGCAGTACTTC. Protein product: CASSERTGGIYEQYF.

The rearrangement uses TRBV18 and TRBJ1-2; D is unclear. The germline V gene encodes CDR1 KGHSH and CDR2 LQKENI. The CDR3 length is 12 residues. V shed 2 bases and J shed 12 bases, with 13 bases lying between them. The DNA for the CDR3 is TGTGCCAGCTCACCAGTCAAGGGAGTTCACACCTTC. The encoded protein is CASSPVKGVHTF.

The chain is built from TRBV7-9 and TRBJ2-6; D is unresolved. V gave up 0 bases and J gave up 0 bases, with 9 bases separating them. CDR3 size: 17 residues. CDR1 SEHNR and CDR2 FQNEAQ come from the germline V gene (reference sequence). The CDR3: CASSLARRPSGANVLTF. The CDR3 DNA reads TGTGCCAGCAGCTTAGCCAGGAGACCCTCTGGGGCCAACGTCCTGACTTTC. The full variable domain, rest sourced from reference TRBV7-9 and TRBJ2-6, is DTGVSQNPRHKITKRGQNVTFRCDPISEHNRLYWYRQTLGQGPEFLTYFQNEAQLEKSRLLSDRFSAERPKGSFSTLEIQRTEQGDSAMYLCASSLARRPSGANVLTFGAGSRLTVL.

Comment on this clone: Other DNA sequences in this specimen translate into the identical CDR3. V usage is TRBV9 and J usage is TRBJ2-1; 9 nucleotides align to TRBD2. The V gene's germline CDR1 is SGDLS and CDR2 YYNGEE. This CDR3 contains 14 residues. The trim removed 3 bases at V and 5 bases at J, leaving 3 bases unmatched. The CDR3 protein is CASSGSGGHNEQFF. CDR3 DNA: TGTGCCAGCAGCGGGAGCGGGGGGCACAATGAGCAGTTCTTC.

The V gene is TRBV2, the J gene TRBJ1-1; TRBD1 matches 7 bases. Germline loops: CDR1 SNHLY, CDR2 FYNNEI. V was pared by 5 bases and J by 1 base, with 7 bases of the junction left unmatched. The CDR3 spans 15 residues. The CDR3 nucleotides are TGTGCCAGCAGTCCCACGACAGGGAAGAACACTGAAGCTTTCTTT. Amino acid sequence: CASSPTTGKNTEAFF.

The V gene is TRBV2, the J gene TRBJ1-5, with 11 bases lining up with TRBD1. From germline, CDR1 is SNHLY and CDR2 FYNNEI. V lost 6 bases to trimming and J lost 6 bases; unmatched junction nucleotides: 4. The CDR3 spans 14 residues. CDR3 amino acids: CASRAGQGGQPQHF. In nucleotides, the CDR3 is TGTGCCAGCAGAGCGGGACAGGGGGGTCAGCCCCAGCATTTT. The whole variable domain, filled in from reference TRBV2 and TRBJ1-5, reads EPEVTQTPSHQVTQMGQEVILRCVPISNHLYFYWYRQILGQKVEFLVSFYNNEISEKSEIFDDQFSVERPDGSNFTLKIRSTKLEDSAMYFCASRAGQGGQPQHFGDGTRLSIL.

The chain combines TRBV11-3 with TRBJ2-5, with a tentative D call TRBD2 (6 bases). The CDR3 totals 14 residues. Germline CDR1 reads SGHNT; CDR2 reads YENEEA. V was cut by 4 bases and J by 2 bases, with 11 bases left in between. The CDR3 sequence is CASSSRELQETQYF. The DNA for the CDR3 is TGTGCCAGCAGCTCACGGGAGCTACAAGAGACCCAGTACTTC.

The chain recombines TRBV2 with TRBJ2-2; maybe TRBD1 (6 bases). Trimming stripped 6 bases from V and 0 bases from J, with 20 bases between. Germline loops: CDR1 SNHLY, CDR2 FYNNEI. The CDR3 has 18 amino acids. The CDR3, as DNA: TGTGCCAGCAGCGATCACCCGGGCCAGGGGACGAACACCGGGGAGCTGTTTTTT. This gives the protein CASSDHPGQGTNTGELFF.

This sequence joins TRBV19 and TRBJ1-2; D uncertain. Trimming pared 3 bases from V and 4 bases from J, leaving 21 bases between. This CDR3 region has 17 residues. Germline V gene data show CDR1 as LNHDA and CDR2 as SQIVND (reference sequence). CDR3: CASSIEVKGTLLYGYTF. The CDR3 DNA sequence: TGTGCCAGTAGTATCGAGGTAAAGGGAACCCTACTCTATGGCTACACCTTC.

The genes are TRBV19 and TRBJ1-4; D is undetermined. The V gene lost 4 bases and the J gene lost 8 bases, with 17 bases spanning the gap. The CDR3 contains 15 residues. Germline values: CDR1 LNHDA, CDR2 SQIVND (reference sequence). Written as DNA, the CDR3 is TGTGCCAGTAGTAATAAGGGTCTACCTTCGGAAAAACTGTTTTTT. This gives the protein CASSNKGLPSEKLFF.

In nucleotides, the CDR3 is TGTGCCAGCAGCCAACTAGGGCGGATTCATGAAAAACTGTTTTTT. This codes for CASSQLGRIHEKLFF. The rearrangement joins TRBV9 to TRBJ1-4; no reliable D call. V lost 4 bases and J lost 6, with 16 bases in between. The germline V gene has CDR1 SGDLS and CDR2 YYNGEE. The length of the CDR3 is 15 residues.

This chain links TRBV5-6 with TRBJ1-1; D unresolved. CDR1 SGHDT and CDR2 YYEEEE come from the germline V gene. Trimming removed 0 bases from V and 7 bases from J, with 4 bases in between. This CDR3 contains 11 residues. The CDR3 protein is CASSLGIEAFF. CDR3 DNA: TGTGCCAGCAGCTTGGGAATTGAAGCTTTCTTT.

The V gene is TRBV10-2, the J gene TRBJ1-1; D gene unclear. The CDR3 is 12 residues long. Deletions cut 3 bases from V and 3 bases from J, with 5 bases between. Germline V lookup: CDR1 WSHSY, CDR2 SAAADI. The CDR3 coding sequence is TGCGCCAGCAGTGAAATGGACACTGAAGCTTTCTTT. It yields the protein CASSEMDTEAFF.

This chain uses TRBV6-6 with TRBJ2-7; 12 bases map to TRBD2. Germline V gene data show CDR1 as MNHNY and CDR2 as SVGAGI (reference sequence). The V and J ends lost 0 bases and 7 bases, in that order; junction bases with no gene match: 4. The CDR3 loop spans 15 amino acids. In DNA form, the CDR3 reads TGTGCCAGCAGTTACTCACTAGCGGGGGGCCGGGAGCAGTACTTC. Protein sequence: CASSYSLAGGREQYF.